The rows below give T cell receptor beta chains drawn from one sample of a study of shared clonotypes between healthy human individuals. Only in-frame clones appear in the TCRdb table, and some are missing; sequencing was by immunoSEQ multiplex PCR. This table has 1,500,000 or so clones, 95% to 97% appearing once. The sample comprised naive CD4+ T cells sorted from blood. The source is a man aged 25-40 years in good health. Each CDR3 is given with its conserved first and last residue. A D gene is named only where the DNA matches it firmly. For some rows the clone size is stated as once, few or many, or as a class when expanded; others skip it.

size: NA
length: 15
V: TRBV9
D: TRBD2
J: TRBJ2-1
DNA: TGTGCCAGCAGCACCGGGACTAGCACCTACAATGAGCAGTTCTTC
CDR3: CASSTGTSTYNEQFF

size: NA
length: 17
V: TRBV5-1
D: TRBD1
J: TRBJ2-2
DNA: TGCGCCAGCAACCCCCATCTTTCAGGGGGCCGCACCGGGGAGCTGTTTTTT
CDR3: CASNPHLSGGRTGELFF

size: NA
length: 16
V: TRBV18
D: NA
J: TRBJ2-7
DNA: TGTGCCAGCTCACCAATAATCCGGGACAACTCCTACGAGCAGTACTTC
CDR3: CASSPIIRDNSYEQYF

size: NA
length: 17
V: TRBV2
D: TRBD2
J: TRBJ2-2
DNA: TGTGCCAGCAGGGGGGGGTTTGCGGGAGCGGGCACCGGGGAGCTGTTTTTT
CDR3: CASRGGFAGAGTGELFF

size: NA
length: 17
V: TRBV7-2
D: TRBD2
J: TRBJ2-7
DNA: TGTGCCAGCAGCTCTCCTCCCGGGACTAGCGGGAGCTACGAGCAGTACTTC
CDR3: CASSSPPGTSGSYEQYF

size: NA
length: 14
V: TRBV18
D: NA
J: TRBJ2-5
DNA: TGTGCCAGCTCACCGCGGGCACAAGCAGAGACCCAGTACTTC
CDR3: CASSPRAQAETQYF

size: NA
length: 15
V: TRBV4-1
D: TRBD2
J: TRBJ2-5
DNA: TGCGCCAGCAGCCAGGGAGGGACTGTAGTGGAGACCCAGTACTTC
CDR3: CASSQGGTVVETQYF

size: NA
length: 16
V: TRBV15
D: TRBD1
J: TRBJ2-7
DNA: TGTGCCACCAGCCGAACTATAGGACAGGGGTTAGGCGAGCAGTACTTC
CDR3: CATSRTIGQGLGEQYF

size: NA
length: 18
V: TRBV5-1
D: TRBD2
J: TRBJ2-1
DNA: TGCGCCAGCAGCTCCAAGTTAGCGGGGGTGAGCTCCTACAATGAGCAGTTCTTC
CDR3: CASSSKLAGVSSYNEQFF

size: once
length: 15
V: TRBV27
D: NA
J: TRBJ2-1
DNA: TGTGTCCAGCACCATCAGCAAGATTCCTACAATGAGCAGTTCTTC
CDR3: CVQHHQQDSYNEQFF

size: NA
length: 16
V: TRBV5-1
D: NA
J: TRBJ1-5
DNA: TGCGCCAGCAGCTTCCAATCAGGGGCCAGCAATCAGCCCCAGCATTTT
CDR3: CASSFQSGASNQPQHF

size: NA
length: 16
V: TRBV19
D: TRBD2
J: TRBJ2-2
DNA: TGTGCCAGTAGCCGGGGACTAGCGAGAGAAACCGGGGAGCTGTTTTTT
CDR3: CASSRGLARETGELFF

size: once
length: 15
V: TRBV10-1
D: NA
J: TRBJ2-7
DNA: TGCGCCAGCAGTGAGTCTAGGGGGAGCTCCTACGAGCAGTACTTC
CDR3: CASSESRGSSYEQYF

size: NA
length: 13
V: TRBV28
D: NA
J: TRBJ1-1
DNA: TGTGCCAGCAGTTTACAAGGGGTCACTGAAGCTTTCTTT
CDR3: CASSLQGVTEAFF

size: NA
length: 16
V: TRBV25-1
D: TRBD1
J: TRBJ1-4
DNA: TGTGCCAGCAGTGAGTGGAGAACAGGGGTTAATGAAAAACTGTTTTTT
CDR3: CASSEWRTGVNEKLFF

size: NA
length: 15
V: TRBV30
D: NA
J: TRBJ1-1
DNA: TGTGCCTGGAGTGTAATCGGACTCCTAGGCGCTGAAGCTTTCTTT
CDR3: CAWSVIGLLGAEAFF

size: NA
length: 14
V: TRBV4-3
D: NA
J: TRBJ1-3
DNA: TGCGCCAGCAGCCAAGGCATAGGAGGAAACACCATATATTTT
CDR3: CASSQGIGGNTIYF

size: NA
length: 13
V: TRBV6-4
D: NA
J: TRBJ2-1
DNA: TGTGCCAGCGCCCGGGACCGGAGCCTTGAGCAGTTCTTC
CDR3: CASARDRSLEQFF

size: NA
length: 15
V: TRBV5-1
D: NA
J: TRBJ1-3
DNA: TGCGCCAGCAGCTTGGGCCCTAACTCTGGAAACACCATATATTTT
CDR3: CASSLGPNSGNTIYF

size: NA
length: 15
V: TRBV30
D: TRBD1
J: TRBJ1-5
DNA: TGTGCCTGGAGTGTAGGGGACAGGGCACTTCAGCCCCAGCATTTT
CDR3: CAWSVGDRALQPQHF

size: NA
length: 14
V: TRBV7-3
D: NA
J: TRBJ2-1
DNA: TGTGCCAGCAGCTTAATGGGGCCGAACAATGAGCAGTTCTTC
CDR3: CASSLMGPNNEQFF

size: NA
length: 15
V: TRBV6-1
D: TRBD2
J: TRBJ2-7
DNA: TGTGCCAGCAGTGAAAACGCGAGACTAGCGGGAATCATGTACTTC
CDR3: CASSENARLAGIMYF

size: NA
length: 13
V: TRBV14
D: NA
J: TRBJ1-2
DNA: TGTGCCAGCAGCCACCTCGACAGTTATGGCTACACCTTC
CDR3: CASSHLDSYGYTF

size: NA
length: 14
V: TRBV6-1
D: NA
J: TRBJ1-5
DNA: TGTGCCAGCAGGAAGGGAGGGACCGATCAGCCCCAGCATTTT
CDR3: CASRKGGTDQPQHF

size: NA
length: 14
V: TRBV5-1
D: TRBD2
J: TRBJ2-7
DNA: TGCGCCAGCAGCAAAGCGGGATTGCCCTACGAGCAGTACTTC
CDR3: CASSKAGLPYEQYF

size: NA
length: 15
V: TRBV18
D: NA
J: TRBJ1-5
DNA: TGTGCCAGCTCCCGGACAGTAAATAGCAATCAGCCCCAGCATTTT
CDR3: CASSRTVNSNQPQHF

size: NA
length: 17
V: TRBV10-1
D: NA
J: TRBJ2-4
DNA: TGCGCCCCCACTCACGAAATCGGACATAGGACGGAAAACATTCAGTACTTC
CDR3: CAPTHEIGHRTENIQYF

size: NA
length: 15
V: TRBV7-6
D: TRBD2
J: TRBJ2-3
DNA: TGTGCCAGCAGCTTAGACCTAGCGGGAACAGATACGCAGTATTTT
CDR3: CASSLDLAGTDTQYF

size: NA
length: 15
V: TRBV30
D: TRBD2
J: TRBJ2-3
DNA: TGTGCCTGGGGTAGCGGGAGAGGTGGGACAGATACGCAGTATTTT
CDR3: CAWGSGRGGTDTQYF